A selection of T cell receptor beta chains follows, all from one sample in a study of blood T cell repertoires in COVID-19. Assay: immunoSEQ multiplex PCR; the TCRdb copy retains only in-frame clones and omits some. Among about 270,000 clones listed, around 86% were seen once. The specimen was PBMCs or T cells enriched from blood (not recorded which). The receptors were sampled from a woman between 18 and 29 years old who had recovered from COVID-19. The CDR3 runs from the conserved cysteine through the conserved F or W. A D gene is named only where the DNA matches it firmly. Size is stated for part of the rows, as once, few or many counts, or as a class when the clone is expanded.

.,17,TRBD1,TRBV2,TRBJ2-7,TGTGCCAGCAGTGACAACTGGAGGACAGGGGGCTCATACGAGCAGTACTTC,CASSDNWRTGGSYEQYF
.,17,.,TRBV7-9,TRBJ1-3,TGTGCCAGCAGCTTAGGCCCCAGGGGTGGTTCTGGAAACACCATATATTTT,CASSLGPRGGSGNTIYF
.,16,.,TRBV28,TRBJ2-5,TGTGCCAGCAGTTTCTCTAGCGACAGGGTCTTAAAGACCCAGTACTTC,CASSFSSDRVLKTQYF
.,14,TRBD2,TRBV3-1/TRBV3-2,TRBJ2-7,TGTGCCAGCAGCCCCGGACTAGTCGTGGGTGTACAGTACTTC,CASSPGLVVGVQYF
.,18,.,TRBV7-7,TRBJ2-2,TGTGCCAGCAGCTTTTCAGGGACTGGCGGGGTACGCACCGGGGAGCTGTTTTTT,CASSFSGTGGVRTGELFF
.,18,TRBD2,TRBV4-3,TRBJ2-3,TGCGCCAGCAGCCGGGACTCGAATAGCGGGGGGGCGACAGATACGCAGTATTTT,CASSRDSNSGGATDTQYF
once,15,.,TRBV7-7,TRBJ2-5,TGTGCCAGCAGCTCTGATTCGGGATGGGGAGAGACCCAGTACTTC,CASSSDSGWGETQYF
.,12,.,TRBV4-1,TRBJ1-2,TGCGCCAGCAGCCAAGGGGGAGATGGCTACACCTTC,CASSQGGDGYTF
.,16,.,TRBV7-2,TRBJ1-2,TGTGCCAGCAGCTTAGAGAGGACAGACTCATTCTATGGCTACACCTTC,CASSLERTDSFYGYTF
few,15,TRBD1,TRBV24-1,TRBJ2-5,TGTGCCACCAGTGAAAACAGGGGAGAACAAGAGACCCAGTACTTC,CATSENRGEQETQYF
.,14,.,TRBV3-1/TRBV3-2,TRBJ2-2,TGTGCCAGCAGCCAAATTTCGGGCACCGGGGAGCTGTTTTTT,CASSQISGTGELFF
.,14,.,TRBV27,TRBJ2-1,TGTGCCAGCAGTTTTTCACGCAGTTACAATGAGCAGTTCTTC,CASSFSRSYNEQFF
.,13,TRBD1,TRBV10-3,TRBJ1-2,TGTGCCATCAGTGGACAGGGGGCGGATGGCTACACCTTC,CAISGQGADGYTF
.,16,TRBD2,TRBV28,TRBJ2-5,TGTGCCAGCAGTTCCTTCACCGGGACTAGTATTGAGACCCAGTACTTC,CASSSFTGTSIETQYF
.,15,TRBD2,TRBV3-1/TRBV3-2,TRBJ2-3,TGTGCCAGCAGCCAAGGGCGGGAGAGGAGAGATACGCAGTATTTT,CASSQGRERRDTQYF
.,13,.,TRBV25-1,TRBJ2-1,TGTGCCAGTAGTTTTCCGGGGGAGAATGAGCAGTTCTTC,CASSFPGENEQFF
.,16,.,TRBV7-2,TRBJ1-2,TGTGCCAGCAGCTTAGCGGGTTGGGGGGGCGGCTATGGCTACACCTTC,CASSLAGWGGGYGYTF
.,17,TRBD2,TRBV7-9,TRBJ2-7,TGTGCCAGCAGCACTTTAGCCCTAGCGGGACCCTCCTACGAGCAGTACTTC,CASSTLALAGPSYEQYF
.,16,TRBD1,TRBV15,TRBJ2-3,TGTGCCACCAGCAGAGGTTTGGGACAGTGGGGGGATACGCAGTATTTT,CATSRGLGQWGDTQYF
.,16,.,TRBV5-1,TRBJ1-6,TGCGCCAGCAGCTCGACCGGGAGCTCCTATAATTCACCCCTCCACTTT,CASSSTGSSYNSPLHF
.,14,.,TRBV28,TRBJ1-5,TGTGCCAGCAACGGGTACCAGGGAAGACAGCCCCAGCATTTT,CASNGYQGRQPQHF
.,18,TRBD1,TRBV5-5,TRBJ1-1,TGTGCCAGCAGGGAACCGGGACAGGTAAAGGGTATGAACACTGAAGCTTTCTTT,CASREPGQVKGMNTEAFF
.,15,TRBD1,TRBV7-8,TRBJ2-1,TGTGCCAGCAGCCCCGGGACAGGGACCTACAATGAGCAGTTCTTC,CASSPGTGTYNEQFF
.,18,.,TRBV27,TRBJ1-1,TGTGCCAGCAGTTTATACCCGGGGGAGGCAGCGATGAACACTGAAGCTTTCTTT,CASSLYPGEAAMNTEAFF
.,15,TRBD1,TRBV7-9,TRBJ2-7,TGTGCCAGCAAACCTCAGGGGGAAACTTTTGGCGAGCAGTACTTC,CASKPQGETFGEQYF
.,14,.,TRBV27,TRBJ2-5,TGTGCCAGCGCCACCCTAGCGCTCCAAGAGACCCAGTACTTC,CASATLALQETQYF
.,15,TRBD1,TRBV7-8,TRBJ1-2,TGTGCCAGCAGCCCGGGGACAGGGTTGGGCTATGGCTACACCTTC,CASSPGTGLGYGYTF
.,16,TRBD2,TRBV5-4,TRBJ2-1,TGTGCCAGCAGCTTGGTACAGACTAGCGGGCACAATGAGCAGTTCTTC,CASSLVQTSGHNEQFF
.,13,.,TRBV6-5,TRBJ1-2,TGTGCCAGCAGTACCCGGGAAGAGGGAGGCTACACCTTC,CASSTREEGGYTF
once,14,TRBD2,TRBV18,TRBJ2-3,TGTGCCAGCTCACCTAGCGGGGAATACGGTACGCAGTATTTT,CASSPSGEYGTQYF
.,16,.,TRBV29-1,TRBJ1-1,TGCAGCGTCTACGGCAGGGTCGGCGGTCAGAACACTGAAGCTTTCTTT,CSVYGRVGGQNTEAFF
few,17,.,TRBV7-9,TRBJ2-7,TGTGCCAGCAGCCGTTTTGCAGGGGCCGGTATAACCTACGAGCAGTACTTC,CASSRFAGAGITYEQYF
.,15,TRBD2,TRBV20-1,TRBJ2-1,TGCAGTGCTAGTGGGCCGGGACTAGTGGGACATGAGCAGTTCTTC,CSASGPGLVGHEQFF
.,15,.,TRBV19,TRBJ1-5,TGTGCCAGTAGTATTTTCCAGTACAGCAATCAGCCCCAGCATTTT,CASSIFQYSNQPQHF
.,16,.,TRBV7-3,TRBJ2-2,TGTGCCAGCAGCTTAACTGGCGGTGCGAACACCGGGGAGCTGTTTTTT,CASSLTGGANTGELFF
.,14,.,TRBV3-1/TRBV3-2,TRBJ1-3,TGTGCCAGCAGACGCGGGACTCTTGGAAACACCATATATTTT,CASRRGTLGNTIYF
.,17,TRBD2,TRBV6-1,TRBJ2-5,TGTGCCAGCAGTGAAGCTGGGAGGGGAAGTCCCCAAGAGACCCAGTACTTC,CASSEAGRGSPQETQYF
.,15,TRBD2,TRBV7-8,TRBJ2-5,TGTGCCAGCAGCTCCGCTAGCGGGGGTACCGGGGCCCAGTACTTC,CASSSASGGTGAQYF
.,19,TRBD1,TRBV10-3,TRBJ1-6,TGTGCCATCAGTGAAGGGTGGGACAGGGAAAGCTCCTATAATTCACCCCTCCACTTT,CAISEGWDRESSYNSPLHF
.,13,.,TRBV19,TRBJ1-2,TGTGCCAGTAAGCGCAGGGAGGACTATGGCTACACCTTC,CASKRREDYGYTF
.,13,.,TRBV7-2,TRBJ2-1,TGTGCCAGCAGCTTCACAGGGTTTGGTGAGCAGTTCTTC,CASSFTGFGEQFF
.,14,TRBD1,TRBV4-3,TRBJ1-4,TGCGCCAGCAGCCATGGGACAGGGAATGAAAAACTGTTTTTT,CASSHGTGNEKLFF
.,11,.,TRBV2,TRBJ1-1,TGTGCCAGCAGTGAGGGCCCCGAAGCTTTCTTT,CASSEGPEAFF
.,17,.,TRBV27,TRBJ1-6,TGTGCCAGCAGTTTTCGGGGGTTAAACTCCTATAATTCACCCCTCCACTTT,CASSFRGLNSYNSPLHF
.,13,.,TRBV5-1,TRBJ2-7,TGCGCCAGCAGGGCAGGCGGGTCCTACGAGCAGTACTTC,CASRAGGSYEQYF
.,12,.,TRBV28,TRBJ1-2,TGTGCCAGCAGTCCATGGGAGGATGGCTACACCTTC,CASSPWEDGYTF
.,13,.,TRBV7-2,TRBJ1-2,TGTGCCAGCAGCTTAGGACAGGACTATGGCTACACCTTC,CASSLGQDYGYTF
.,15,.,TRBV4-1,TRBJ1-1,TGCGCCAGCAGCCAAGATCATAGAGAGAACACTGAAGCTTTCTTT,CASSQDHRENTEAFF
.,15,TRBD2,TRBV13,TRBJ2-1,TGTGCCAGCAGCCAACTAGCGGGGACCTACAATGAGCAGTTCTTC,CASSQLAGTYNEQFF
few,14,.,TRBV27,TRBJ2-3,TGTGCCAGCAGTTTAGGGGCCCCCACCGATACGCAGTATTTT,CASSLGAPTDTQYF
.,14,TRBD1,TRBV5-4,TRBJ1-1,TGTGCCAGCAGCCCAGGGACAGAATACACTGAAGCTTTCTTT,CASSPGTEYTEAFF
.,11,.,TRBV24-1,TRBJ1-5,TGTGCCACCGGCTCTAATCAGCCCCAGCATTTT,CATGSNQPQHF
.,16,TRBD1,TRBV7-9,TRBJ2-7,TGTGCCAGCAGCCCAGGGGGTGGACAGGGGGCCTACGAGCAGTACTTC,CASSPGGGQGAYEQYF
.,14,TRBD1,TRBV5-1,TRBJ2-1,TGCGCCAGCAGCTTGGGACAGGGCTACAATGAGCAGTTCTTC,CASSLGQGYNEQFF
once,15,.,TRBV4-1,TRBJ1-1,TGCGCCAGCAGCGAACAGCCACGAGGGTACACTGAAGCTTTCTTT,CASSEQPRGYTEAFF
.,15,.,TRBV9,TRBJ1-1,TGTGCCAGCAGCCCAGCTGCAGGGGTCGACGTTGAAGCTTTCTTT,CASSPAAGVDVEAFF
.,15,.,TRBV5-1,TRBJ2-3,TGCGCCAGCAGCTTGGACAGGGCCTCAACAGATACGCAGTATTTT,CASSLDRASTDTQYF
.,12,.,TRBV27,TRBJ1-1,TGTGCCAGCAGTTTTAATGCAGGTGAAGCTTTCTTT,CASSFNAGEAFF
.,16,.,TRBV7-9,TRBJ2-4,TGTGCCAGCAGCTTAGCTTTGGTGCAGGGTGCGGACATTCAGTACTTC,CASSLALVQGADIQYF